The rows below give T cell receptor beta chains drawn from one sample of a study of shared clonotypes between healthy human individuals. TCRdb keeps only in-frame clones here, not all; method: immunoSEQ multiplex PCR. This sample has a few hundred thousand clones; roughly 97% occur once, and the top ten carry 0.057%. Sequences were obtained from naive CD4+ T cells sorted from blood. These receptors were obtained from a woman aged 25 to 39 in good health. CDR3s include the opening cysteine and the closing phenylalanine or tryptophan. The order of the fields is D gene, clone size, J gene, V gene, CDR3 DNA, CDR3 protein. D genes are given only for firm matches. Clone size appears in some rows only: once, few, many, or a class for an expanded clone.

>TRBD1|once|TRBJ2-3|TRBV7-2
TGTGCCAGCAGCCCGGACAGGGACTTCACAGATACGCAGTATTTT
CASSPDRDFTDTQYF
>-|-|TRBJ1-5|TRBV6-5
TGTGCCAGCAGCCCTTACAGGGTAGATCAGCCCCAGCATTTT
CASSPYRVDQPQHF
>TRBD2|-|TRBJ2-1|TRBV6-5
TGTGCCAGCAGTCCAAGCGGGGACTCCTACAATGAGCAGTTCTTC
CASSPSGDSYNEQFF
>-|-|TRBJ1-5|TRBV27
TGTGCCAGCAAAGGTTGGGGGGCGTTAGGTCAGCCCCAGCATTTT
CASKGWGALGQPQHF
>TRBD2|-|TRBJ2-5|TRBV19
TGTGCCAGTAGTGCCGGGACTAGCGGGAGGGCCCGGGAGACCCAGTACTTC
CASSAGTSGRARETQYF
>-|-|TRBJ2-1|TRBV29-1
TGCAGCGTTTTCCGTAAGGGGCTAAACTCCTACAATGAGCAGTTCTTC
CSVFRKGLNSYNEQFF
>-|-|TRBJ2-7|TRBV4-1
TGCGCCAGCAGCCAAGATATTACGACGCCATACGAGCAGTACTTC
CASSQDITTPYEQYF
>-|-|TRBJ2-7|TRBV6-1
TGTGCCAGCAGTGAACGCTCAGCGGGCTTCACCTACGAGCAGTACTTC
CASSERSAGFTYEQYF
>-|-|TRBJ1-1|TRBV2
TGTGCCAGCACTTTATCTCGGACTGTCCTCACTGAAGCTTTCTTT
CASTLSRTVLTEAFF
>TRBD1|-|TRBJ1-5|TRBV5-1
TGCGCCAGCAGCATAACAGGGGGCGGGCAGCCCCAGCATTTT
CASSITGGGQPQHF
>-|-|TRBJ1-3|TRBV28
TGTGCCAGCAGTGCAACAGGGTCTGGAAACACCATATATTTT
CASSATGSGNTIYF
>-|-|TRBJ2-4|TRBV4-1
TGCGCCAGCAGCCAAGATGGTACGACCCTAGCCAAAAACATTCAGTACTTC
CASSQDGTTLAKNIQYF
>TRBD2|-|TRBJ2-1|TRBV11-3
TGTGCCAGCAGCGAACGGACTAGCGGAAGCTCCTACAATGAGCAGTTCTTC
CASSERTSGSSYNEQFF
>TRBD1|-|TRBJ2-7|TRBV9
TGTGCCAGCAGCTCCGCCGGGACAGGGTTCTTAGACTTC
CASSSAGTGFLDF
>-|-|TRBJ1-1|TRBV9
TGTGCCAGCAGCGTAGGAGGGGTCAGGGCGGCTTCTCCAGCTTTCTTT
CASSVGGVRAASPAFF
>-|-|TRBJ2-7|TRBV27
TGTGCCAGCAGTTTACCGGGACTCCCGATCCGTCCCGAGCAGTACTTC
CASSLPGLPIRPEQYF
>-|-|TRBJ2-5|TRBV11-1
TGTGCCAGCAGCTTAAGGCCGGTCAGCGTGAAAGAGACCCAGTACTTC
CASSLRPVSVKETQYF
>-|-|TRBJ2-7|TRBV2
TGTGCCAGCAGTGAAGCGTACCGGGATGAGCAGTACTTC
CASSEAYRDEQYF
>-|-|TRBJ1-4|TRBV5-1
TGCGCCAGCAGCTTTACAACAACTAATGAAAAACTGTTTTTT
CASSFTTTNEKLFF
>-|-|TRBJ1-4|TRBV29-1
TGCAGCGTTGCCCCTACAACTAATGAAAAACTGTTTTTT
CSVAPTTNEKLFF
>-|-|TRBJ1-5|TRBV10-3
TGTGCCACCGGAAGTGATCTTAATCAGCCCCAGCATTTT
CATGSDLNQPQHF
>TRBD2|-|TRBJ2-1|TRBV7-9
TGTGCCAGCAGCTTAGATTTAGGCAGCGGGAGCTACAATGAGCAGTTCTTC
CASSLDLGSGSYNEQFF
>-|once|TRBJ2-3|TRBV19
TGTGCCAGTAGTCAAACTTTGACGTCCAGGGGCTCCACAGATACGCAGTATTTT
CASSQTLTSRGSTDTQYF
>TRBD2|-|TRBJ2-7|TRBV28
TGTGCCAGCAGGGGCGGGAGGGCCTTCGAGCAGTACTTC
CASRGGRAFEQYF
>TRBD1|-|TRBJ1-2|TRBV11-2
TGTGCCAGCAGCCCGGACAGGGCGGCTGGCTACACCTTC
CASSPDRAAGYTF
>TRBD2|-|TRBJ2-3|TRBV5-6
TGTGCCAGCAGCTTGGGGGACTTAGCGGGAGTGGATACGCAGTATTTT
CASSLGDLAGVDTQYF
>-|-|TRBJ2-7|TRBV21-1
TGTGCCAGCACCGAATCCCCGACTAGCGGGAGCCCTTACGAGCAGTACTTC
CASTESPTSGSPYEQYF
>TRBD1|-|TRBJ2-7|TRBV5-8
TGTGCCAGCAGCTTGGTGATCTCGACAGGGCTCCCCTACGAGCAGTACTTC
CASSLVISTGLPYEQYF
>-|-|TRBJ1-5|TRBV7-9
TGTGCCAGCAGCTTGGGCCCCCCTGGCAATCAGCCCCAGCATTTT
CASSLGPPGNQPQHF
>-|-|TRBJ2-3|TRBV5-1
TGCGCCAGCAGCTTGCAGGGCTCAGATACGCAGTATTTT
CASSLQGSDTQYF
>TRBD2|-|TRBJ2-5|TRBV5-1
TGCGCCAGCAGCTTGGTCCCTAGCGGGGCGGGAGAGACCCAGTACTTC
CASSLVPSGAGETQYF
>-|-|TRBJ1-1|TRBV5-1
TGCGCCAGCAGCCTGAGTCTATCTATGAACACTGAAGCTTTCTTT
CASSLSLSMNTEAFF
>-|-|TRBJ2-1|TRBV6-4
TGTGCCAGCAGTCCCCCAGAAACCAATGAGCAGTTCTTC
CASSPPETNEQFF
>-|once|TRBJ2-5|TRBV2
TGTGCCGGAAGTTCCGAAATTGAAGAGACCCAGTACTTC
CAGSSEIEETQYF
>TRBD1|-|TRBJ2-7|TRBV10-2
TGCGCCAGCACTAAAAACAGGGGACAGGGGACCTACGAGCAGTACTTC
CASTKNRGQGTYEQYF
>-|-|TRBJ1-5|TRBV7-9
TGTGCCAGCAGCTTAGCCAGGGATCAGCCCCAGCATTTT
CASSLARDQPQHF
>TRBD2|-|TRBJ2-7|TRBV5-1
TGCGCCAGCAGCTTGGGGGCAGGGAGGGTCTACGAGCAGTACTTC
CASSLGAGRVYEQYF
>-|-|TRBJ1-1|TRBV9
TGTGCCAGCAGCGTAGCCTCGACCGGGACACAATCCCATGAAGCTTTCTTT
CASSVASTGTQSHEAFF
>-|-|TRBJ2-5|TRBV5-5
TGTGCCAGCAGCTTGGGGTCTCAAGAGACCCAGTACTTC
CASSLGSQETQYF
>-|-|TRBJ2-3|TRBV6-6
TGTGCCAGCAGTTACCGGGATACGCAGTATTTT
CASSYRDTQYF
>TRBD1|once|TRBJ2-7|TRBV29-1
TGCAGCGTTGAAGGACAGGGGCCGAGCTCCTACGAGCAGTACTTC
CSVEGQGPSSYEQYF
>-|-|TRBJ2-3|TRBV28
TGTGCCAGCAGTTCCATACTAGCCGCTCGAACAGATACGCAGTATTTT
CASSSILAARTDTQYF
>-|-|TRBJ2-1|TRBV11-2
TGTGCCAGCAGCTTAGCGGGCAGGGGCTCCTACAATGAGCAGTTCTTC
CASSLAGRGSYNEQFF
>-|-|TRBJ1-4|TRBV19
TGTGCCAGTAGTATACTATCGGGATCTAATGAAAAACTGTTTTTT
CASSILSGSNEKLFF
>-|-|TRBJ1-1|TRBV9
TGTGCCAGCAGCGTAGGATGGGCCACTGAAGCTTTCTTT
CASSVGWATEAFF
>TRBD1|-|TRBJ2-3|TRBV11-2
TGTGCCAGCAGCCCGCTGGGACAGAGCACAGATACGCAGTATTTT
CASSPLGQSTDTQYF
>TRBD1|-|TRBJ2-7|TRBV5-1
TGCGCCAGCAGCTTGGGCCAGACAGGGTACGAGCAGTACTTC
CASSLGQTGYEQYF
>-|-|TRBJ2-1|TRBV5-1
TGCGCCAGCAGGCGTGGCTGGTGGCGGGAAGGCTACAATGAGCAGTTCTTC
CASRRGWWREGYNEQFF
>TRBD2|-|TRBJ2-2|TRBV9
TGTGCCAGCAGCGTAGAAGCGGGAGGGCCTATCGGGGAGCTGTTTTTT
CASSVEAGGPIGELFF
>-|-|TRBJ1-1|TRBV25-1
TGTGCCAGCAGTGAATATGAACCGAACACTGAAGCTTTCTTT
CASSEYEPNTEAFF
>-|-|TRBJ2-5|TRBV4-2
TGTGCCAGCAGCCAAGATGTGGAGACCCAGTACTTC
CASSQDVETQYF
>TRBD2|-|TRBJ2-3|TRBV4-1
TGCGCCAGCAGCCAAGGGGGGTTTTCGGGAGGGCGGACAGATACGCAGTATTTT
CASSQGGFSGGRTDTQYF
>-|-|TRBJ1-5|TRBV21-1
TGTGCCAGTCCGGGGCGACAGACTAATATCAATCAGCCCCAGCATTTT
CASPGRQTNINQPQHF
>TRBD1|-|TRBJ2-7|TRBV6-5
TGTGCCAGCAACCGGGACAGGGCCGACGAGCAGTACTTC
CASNRDRADEQYF